The table lists the clone carrying this T cell receptor (beta chain) with many counts. Antigen unknown. The CDR3 end lies 3 residues beyond the end of the read and is filled in from the germline J gene. The data derive from a study of T cell clonality in common variable immunodeficiency. The CDR3 length is 16 residues. Germline CDR1 and CDR2: KGHSH and LQKENI. Patients had low serum IgG, IgA and/or IgM and specific antibody deficiency. The CVID group had some 15 females and about 30 males, mean age around 40. All CVID subjects were on immunoglobulin replacement for at least one year. Findings of the study overall: In common variable immunodeficiency, TCR beta chains reportedly carried fewer deletions and N-nucleotide insertions. T cell subpopulation sequencing would be needed to explain CVID clonality.

Some clones are missing from TCRdb's copy, which holds only in-frame ones; the method was immunoSEQ multiplex PCR. The data show 25,000 to 35,000 clones, with none appearing a single time. The rearrangement links TRBV18 to TRBJ1-2; 12 positions match TRBD1. The origin of this receptor is a human donor with common variable immunodeficiency. Sequenced sample: peripheral blood mononuclear cells. The CDR3 spells CASSPSSTGTGGGYTF. The sequenced CDR3 bases are TGTGCCAGCTCACCGAGTTCAACCGGGACAGGGGGCGGC.